The rows below give T cell receptor beta chains drawn from one sample of a study of T cell responses to AZD1222 COVID-19 vaccine. Using immunoSEQ multiplex PCR, the repertoire was profiled, and TCRdb retains in-frame clones only, with some absent. The profile shows about 120,000 clones, roughly 89% of them singletons. The sequencing used peripheral blood, collected on day 0 of AZD1222 vaccination. Receptors were obtained from an adult in good health. CDR3s include the opening cysteine and the closing phenylalanine or tryptophan. Each record gives: D gene, clone size, V gene, J gene, CDR3 DNA, CDR3 protein. A D gene is named only where the DNA matches it firmly. Clone size is stated in some rows and not others, as once, few, many or a class when expanded.

d_call: -; clone_size: -; v_call: TRBV11-1; j_call: TRBJ2-7; cdr3_nt: TGTGCCAGCAGCCGAAGCTCCTACGAGCAGTACTTC; cdr3_aa: CASSRSSYEQYF
d_call: TRBD2; clone_size: -; v_call: TRBV29-1; j_call: TRBJ2-3; cdr3_nt: TGCAGCGTTGGGGGTCATTTAGCGGGAGAGGGAGATACGCAGTATTTT; cdr3_aa: CSVGGHLAGEGDTQYF
d_call: -; clone_size: -; v_call: TRBV11-2; j_call: TRBJ1-2; cdr3_nt: TGTGCCAGCAGCTTCAGGGCCGGCTATGGCTACACCTTC; cdr3_aa: CASSFRAGYGYTF
d_call: TRBD1; clone_size: -; v_call: TRBV6-2/TRBV6-3; j_call: TRBJ1-6; cdr3_nt: TGTGCCAGCAGTTACTCGCCACAGGGGGCGAGGAATTCACCCCTCCACTTT; cdr3_aa: CASSYSPQGARNSPLHF
d_call: -; clone_size: -; v_call: TRBV20-1; j_call: TRBJ2-7; cdr3_nt: TGCAGTGCTGGGAGAGGCGAGCAGTACTTC; cdr3_aa: CSAGRGEQYF
d_call: -; clone_size: -; v_call: TRBV12-5; j_call: TRBJ1-2; cdr3_nt: TGTGCTAGTGGCCTTGACAGCTACTATGGCTACACCTTC; cdr3_aa: CASGLDSYYGYTF
d_call: -; clone_size: -; v_call: TRBV7-3; j_call: TRBJ2-1; cdr3_nt: TGTGCCAGCAGCCAACAGTTCTTC; cdr3_aa: CASSQQFF
d_call: TRBD2; clone_size: -; v_call: TRBV4-3; j_call: TRBJ2-3; cdr3_nt: TGCGCCAGCAGCCAACAGGCTAGCGGAAAAAGGGATACGCAGTATTTT; cdr3_aa: CASSQQASGKRDTQYF
d_call: TRBD1; clone_size: -; v_call: TRBV5-1; j_call: TRBJ1-6; cdr3_nt: TGCGCCAGCAGCCAGCAGGGGGCAATATCACCCCTCCACTTT; cdr3_aa: CASSQQGAISPLHF
d_call: -; clone_size: few; v_call: TRBV20-1; j_call: TRBJ2-3; cdr3_nt: TGCAGTGCTAGTACCGGGGTCAGAGGCACAGATACGCAGTATTTT; cdr3_aa: CSASTGVRGTDTQYF
d_call: -; clone_size: medium-sized; v_call: TRBV4-2; j_call: TRBJ1-6; cdr3_nt: TGTGCCAGCAGCGAAGAGACACGGGCGTATAATTCACCCCTCCACTTT; cdr3_aa: CASSEETRAYNSPLHF
d_call: TRBD2; clone_size: -; v_call: TRBV9; j_call: TRBJ2-5; cdr3_nt: TGTGCCAGCAGCGTAGCTCCCCTAGCGGGGGAGACCCAGTACTTC; cdr3_aa: CASSVAPLAGETQYF
d_call: -; clone_size: -; v_call: TRBV2; j_call: TRBJ1-6; cdr3_nt: TGTGCCAGCATGTTCCGAGATTATAATTCACCCCTCCACTTT; cdr3_aa: CASMFRDYNSPLHF
d_call: TRBD2; clone_size: few; v_call: TRBV27; j_call: TRBJ2-1; cdr3_nt: TGTGCCACCGCGGAGGGACTAGCAGTTTACAATGAGCAGTTCTTC; cdr3_aa: CATAEGLAVYNEQFF
d_call: -; clone_size: -; v_call: TRBV6-1; j_call: TRBJ2-1; cdr3_nt: TGTGCCAGCACATACGCCGGTGAGCAGTTCTTC; cdr3_aa: CASTYAGEQFF
d_call: -; clone_size: -; v_call: TRBV5-1; j_call: TRBJ2-6; cdr3_nt: TGCGCCAGCTCCAGGGAACTATCTGGGGCCAACGTCCTGACTTTC; cdr3_aa: CASSRELSGANVLTF
d_call: TRBD1; clone_size: -; v_call: TRBV5-1; j_call: TRBJ2-3; cdr3_nt: TGCGCCAGCAGCTTGGGGGACAGGGATACGCAGTATTTT; cdr3_aa: CASSLGDRDTQYF
d_call: TRBD1; clone_size: few; v_call: TRBV3-1/TRBV3-2; j_call: TRBJ1-1; cdr3_nt: TGTGCCAGCAGCCAGGGGGACAGGAACACTGAAGCTTTCTTT; cdr3_aa: CASSQGDRNTEAFF
d_call: -; clone_size: -; v_call: TRBV13; j_call: TRBJ2-3; cdr3_nt: TGTGCCAGCAGCCAGACAGGGACCTACGGTGGGTCGGGGGAGAATACGCAGTATTTT; cdr3_aa: CASSQTGTYGGSGENTQYF
d_call: -; clone_size: -; v_call: TRBV18; j_call: TRBJ1-2; cdr3_nt: TGTGCCAGCTCACCCCTCGAGGGGGAGGGCTACACCTTC; cdr3_aa: CASSPLEGEGYTF
d_call: -; clone_size: -; v_call: TRBV28; j_call: TRBJ1-4; cdr3_nt: TGTGCCAGCAGTGGACGTGAAAAACTGTTTTTT; cdr3_aa: CASSGREKLFF
d_call: TRBD1; clone_size: -; v_call: TRBV7-2; j_call: TRBJ1-3; cdr3_nt: TGTGCCAGCAGCTTCTCCGGGACAGGAGGGGCATATGGAAACACCATATATTTT; cdr3_aa: CASSFSGTGGAYGNTIYF
d_call: TRBD2; clone_size: -; v_call: TRBV3-1/TRBV3-2; j_call: TRBJ2-7; cdr3_nt: TGTGCCAGCAGCCAAGATCCCGGGACTAGGGCCAACGAGCAGTACTTC; cdr3_aa: CASSQDPGTRANEQYF
d_call: -; clone_size: -; v_call: TRBV11-2; j_call: TRBJ2-1; cdr3_nt: TGTGCCAGCAGCTTAGCCCTAAGGGGCGATGAGCAGTTCTTC; cdr3_aa: CASSLALRGDEQFF
d_call: -; clone_size: -; v_call: TRBV4-3; j_call: TRBJ2-2; cdr3_nt: TGCGCCAGCAGCCAAGCCGACGCGAACACCGGGGAGCTGTTTTTT; cdr3_aa: CASSQADANTGELFF
d_call: TRBD1; clone_size: -; v_call: TRBV30; j_call: TRBJ1-1; cdr3_nt: TGTGCCTGGACCTACAGGGGGGCAGGGAGAACGAACACTGAAGCTTTCTTT; cdr3_aa: CAWTYRGAGRTNTEAFF
d_call: -; clone_size: -; v_call: TRBV5-8; j_call: TRBJ2-1; cdr3_nt: TGTGCCAGCAGCTTGGCCAGAACATTAGAGCAGTTCTTC; cdr3_aa: CASSLARTLEQFF
d_call: TRBD1; clone_size: -; v_call: TRBV7-2; j_call: TRBJ1-3; cdr3_nt: TGTGCCAGCAGCCCGGACAGGGATAGTGGAAACACCATATATTTT; cdr3_aa: CASSPDRDSGNTIYF
d_call: -; clone_size: -; v_call: TRBV11-2; j_call: TRBJ2-4; cdr3_nt: TGTGCCAGCAGCCCCCGGGGCAAGGGGAACATTCAGTACTTC; cdr3_aa: CASSPRGKGNIQYF
d_call: -; clone_size: -; v_call: TRBV5-4; j_call: TRBJ2-2; cdr3_nt: TGTGCCAGCAGCTTGGGGACCCTCAACACCGGGGAGCTGTTTTTT; cdr3_aa: CASSLGTLNTGELFF
d_call: TRBD2; clone_size: -; v_call: TRBV7-2; j_call: TRBJ2-3; cdr3_nt: TGTGCCAGCAGCCCCAATGGCGGGGGGGATACGCAGTATTTT; cdr3_aa: CASSPNGGGDTQYF
d_call: -; clone_size: -; v_call: TRBV28; j_call: TRBJ1-2; cdr3_nt: TGTGCCAGCAGCCTACAACTCTATGGCTACACCTTC; cdr3_aa: CASSLQLYGYTF
d_call: -; clone_size: -; v_call: TRBV6-1; j_call: TRBJ2-2; cdr3_nt: TGTGCCAGCAGTGCCTTCCCACCGGGAGCGAACACCGGGGAGCTGTTTTTT; cdr3_aa: CASSAFPPGANTGELFF
d_call: TRBD1; clone_size: -; v_call: TRBV2; j_call: TRBJ1-6; cdr3_nt: TGTGCCAGCCGCCGGGACAGGGTCAGCATGGATTCACCCCTCCACTTT; cdr3_aa: CASRRDRVSMDSPLHF
d_call: TRBD1; clone_size: -; v_call: TRBV6-1; j_call: TRBJ2-5; cdr3_nt: TGTGCCAGCAGTGCCCGGGGACAGGGGTTCCAAGAGACCCAGTACTTC; cdr3_aa: CASSARGQGFQETQYF
d_call: TRBD1; clone_size: -; v_call: TRBV5-1; j_call: TRBJ2-7; cdr3_nt: TGCGCCAGCAGGCCAAACCCGGGACAGGGAGTATACGAGCAGTACTTC; cdr3_aa: CASRPNPGQGVYEQYF
d_call: -; clone_size: -; v_call: TRBV5-5; j_call: TRBJ1-4; cdr3_nt: TGTGCCAGCAGCTCCCGTGGGGCCAGGGTGGTAGAAAAACTGTTTTTT; cdr3_aa: CASSSRGARVVEKLFF
d_call: -; clone_size: -; v_call: TRBV15; j_call: TRBJ2-1; cdr3_nt: TGTGCCACCAGCAGAGTGCAGGGCCTCCAGTTCTTC; cdr3_aa: CATSRVQGLQFF
d_call: -; clone_size: -; v_call: TRBV19; j_call: TRBJ1-2; cdr3_nt: TGTGCCAGTAGCCGCAGCAACTATGGCTACACCTTC; cdr3_aa: CASSRSNYGYTF
d_call: TRBD2; clone_size: -; v_call: TRBV6-5; j_call: TRBJ2-1; cdr3_nt: TGTGCCAGCAAGTTTACTAGCGGGGGTTACAATGAGCAGTTCTTC; cdr3_aa: CASKFTSGGYNEQFF
d_call: -; clone_size: -; v_call: TRBV25-1; j_call: TRBJ1-6; cdr3_nt: TGTGCCAGCTTGGAGATATCCAGGTCACCCCTCCACTTT; cdr3_aa: CASLEISRSPLHF
d_call: -; clone_size: -; v_call: TRBV25-1; j_call: TRBJ1-1; cdr3_nt: TGTGCCAGCAGTGATGCTGTAAAAGCTTTCTTT; cdr3_aa: CASSDAVKAFF
d_call: -; clone_size: -; v_call: TRBV2; j_call: TRBJ2-7; cdr3_nt: TGTGCCAGTCGTGGGGGCCGCTACGAGCAGTACTTC; cdr3_aa: CASRGGRYEQYF
d_call: -; clone_size: -; v_call: TRBV6-5; j_call: TRBJ2-4; cdr3_nt: TGTGCCAGCACTGGTAGAGGTACCAAAAACATTCAGTACTTC; cdr3_aa: CASTGRGTKNIQYF
d_call: TRBD2; clone_size: -; v_call: TRBV29-1; j_call: TRBJ2-1; cdr3_nt: TGCAGCGTTGCTCTAGCGGGATTTGAGCAGTTCTTC; cdr3_aa: CSVALAGFEQFF
d_call: TRBD1; clone_size: -; v_call: TRBV5-4; j_call: TRBJ2-7; cdr3_nt: TGTGCCAGCAGCTTCCGGGACAGGGCAGCAGAGCAGTACTTC; cdr3_aa: CASSFRDRAAEQYF
d_call: -; clone_size: -; v_call: TRBV3-1/TRBV3-2; j_call: TRBJ1-2; cdr3_nt: TGTGCCAGCAGCCAAGGCCAGTCCTATGGCTACACCTTC; cdr3_aa: CASSQGQSYGYTF
d_call: TRBD2; clone_size: -; v_call: TRBV28; j_call: TRBJ2-3; cdr3_nt: TGTGCCAGCAGTGGGGCGGGAGCGGGAGCGGATACGCAGTATTTT; cdr3_aa: CASSGAGAGADTQYF
d_call: TRBD1; clone_size: once; v_call: TRBV6-5; j_call: TRBJ2-7; cdr3_nt: TGTGCCAGCAGTAATGGACAGGGGATGGGGGAGCAGTACTTC; cdr3_aa: CASSNGQGMGEQYF
d_call: -; clone_size: -; v_call: TRBV6-5; j_call: TRBJ1-2; cdr3_nt: TGTGCCAGCAGTTACCGCCCGACCTATGGCTACACCTTC; cdr3_aa: CASSYRPTYGYTF
d_call: -; clone_size: -; v_call: TRBV19; j_call: TRBJ2-5; cdr3_nt: TGTGCCAGTTCTGACAGGAGCTTTGAGACCCAGTACTTC; cdr3_aa: CASSDRSFETQYF
d_call: -; clone_size: -; v_call: TRBV25-1; j_call: TRBJ2-7; cdr3_nt: TGTGCCAGCAGTGAAATAAGAGCTCCGCTCTCTGCTTACGAGCAGTACTTC; cdr3_aa: CASSEIRAPLSAYEQYF
d_call: -; clone_size: -; v_call: TRBV7-9; j_call: TRBJ1-1; cdr3_nt: TGTGCCAGCAGTCCTATGAGTTCCTCACAGGGTAGCACTGAAGCTTTCTTT; cdr3_aa: CASSPMSSSQGSTEAFF
d_call: TRBD1; clone_size: -; v_call: TRBV7-2; j_call: TRBJ1-2; cdr3_nt: TGTGCCAGCAGCTTGACAGGGTATGGCTACACCTTC; cdr3_aa: CASSLTGYGYTF
d_call: -; clone_size: -; v_call: TRBV7-9; j_call: TRBJ1-5; cdr3_nt: TGTGCCAGCAGCTTGGGGGGGAACACGCCCCAGCATTTT; cdr3_aa: CASSLGGNTPQHF
d_call: -; clone_size: -; v_call: TRBV6-5; j_call: TRBJ1-1; cdr3_nt: TGTGCCAGCAGTTACAGGCGGAACACTGAAGCTTTCTTT; cdr3_aa: CASSYRRNTEAFF
d_call: TRBD2; clone_size: -; v_call: TRBV5-1; j_call: TRBJ2-1; cdr3_nt: TGCGCCAGCAGGAGGAATCTAGCGGGGGTCAATGAGCAGTTCTTC; cdr3_aa: CASRRNLAGVNEQFF
d_call: -; clone_size: -; v_call: TRBV29-1; j_call: TRBJ2-7; cdr3_nt: TGCAGCGTTGTTGACCGAAGCTCCTACGAGCAGTACTTC; cdr3_aa: CSVVDRSSYEQYF